The 14 T cell receptor beta chains given below trace back to one sample, sequenced in a study of graft-versus-host responses after intestinal transplantation. Their antigen targets remain unknown. Produced via immunoSEQ multiplex PCR; TCRdb's table is partial and in-frame only. The repertoire holds 90,000 to 120,000 clones, with roughly 87% as singletons. This sample comprised unstimulated CD4+ T cells sorted from spleen or lymph node cells, obtained before intestinal transplant. The receptors derive from a human donor who received an intestinal transplant.

The V and J genes are TRBV6-1 and TRBJ1-5; D remains ambiguous. The CDR3 has 13 residues. The V and J ends lost 5 bases and 0 bases respectively, with 5 bases between them. The germline V gene has CDR1 MNHNS and CDR2 SASEGT. The DNA for the CDR3 is TGTGCCAGCAGTTCTCGTAGCAATCAGCCCCAGCATTTT. Translating gives CASSSRSNQPQHF.

This clone has only one observation. The chain carries TRBV11-2 and TRBJ1-1; no reliable D call. This CDR3 has 15 amino acids. Germline V gene lookup returns CDR1 SGHAT and CDR2 FQNNGV. The V end lost 5 bases, the J end lost 1 base, and 14 bases lay between the germline ends. Here the CDR3 DNA reads TGTGCCAGCAGCGATCCGCTAGGCACGAACACTGAAGCTTTCTTT. This sequence encodes CASSDPLGTNTEAFF.

The rearrangement uses TRBV5-4 and TRBJ2-7, with 12 bases lining up with TRBD2. The CDR3 has 15 amino acids. J gave up 3 bases and V 3 bases, and 4 bases lay outside the gene matches. Germline CDR1 is SGHNT and CDR2 is YYREEE (reference sequence). CDR3 DNA sequence: TGTGCCAGCAGCTCTCTAGCGGGAGGGCTCTACGAGCAGTACTTC. Translation gives CASSSLAGGLYEQYF.

The gene calls are TRBV4-2 and TRBJ1-2; D may be TRBD1 (6 bases). Between the trimmed V and J ends, which lost 0 bases and 4 bases, there was a span of 12 bases. Looked up from germline, CDR1 is LGHNA and CDR2 is YNFKEQ. This CDR3 spans 15 amino acids. This CDR3 reads CASSQDSARGYGYTF. In DNA form, the CDR3 reads TGTGCCAGCAGCCAAGATTCCGCCAGGGGCTATGGCTACACCTTC.

The chain links TRBV27 to TRBJ2-7, with D perhaps TRBD1 (6 bases). Germline lookup yields CDR1 MNHEY and CDR2 SMNVEV (reference sequence). There are 14 residues in the CDR3. V lost 6 bases and J lost 2, with 14 bases in between. The CDR3: CASRQWTETYEQYF. CDR3 bases: TGTGCCAGCAGACAATGGACAGAGACCTACGAGCAGTACTTC.

CDR3: CASSTLAGGNNEQFF. In nucleotides, the CDR3 is TGTGCCAGCAGTACCCTAGCGGGGGGGAACAATGAGCAGTTCTTC. J is TRBJ2-1 and V is TRBV6-5; 12 bases line up with TRBD2. Germline V gives CDR1 MNHEY, CDR2 SVGAGI. The CDR3 is 15 amino acids. Germline trimming cut 5 bases from V and 5 bases from J; bases unmatched to any gene: 4.

This chain connects TRBV29-1 to TRBJ1-1; 8 bases agree with TRBD1. V was pared by 5 bases and J by 0 bases, with 14 bases of the junction left unmatched. From germline, CDR1 is SQVTM and CDR2 ANQGSEA. The CDR3 has 17 residues. CDR3 sequence: CSVMTGAGILMNTEAFF. The CDR3 DNA reads as TGCAGCGTTATGACAGGGGCGGGGATTTTAATGAACACTGAAGCTTTCTTT.

A few counts support this clone. The V call is TRBV2, the J call TRBJ2-5; 9 bases align to TRBD2. This CDR3 has 16 residues. V gave up 1 base and J gave up 5 bases; unmatched junction bases: 8. Per germline, CDR1 SNHLY and CDR2 FYNNEI. The CDR3 here is CASSEGGLAGLETQYF. The CDR3 nucleotides are TGTGCCAGCAGTGAAGGCGGGCTAGCGGGATTGGAGACCCAGTACTTC.

The chain is built from TRBV6-1 and TRBJ2-2; maybe TRBD1 (5 bases). The CDR3 has 13 residues. The germline V gene encodes CDR1 MNHNS and CDR2 SASEGT. The ends were cut back, 2 bases at V and 6 bases at J, with 7 bases in the middle. CDR3 sequence: CASSETRAGELFF. The CDR3 bases are TGTGCCAGCAGTGAAACCAGGGCCGGGGAGCTGTTTTTT.

The chain employs TRBV7-6 and TRBJ2-7, with TRBD1 matching 10 bases. J lost 2 bases, V lost 1 base, and 2 bases had no gene match. The CDR3 has 15 amino acids. Germline CDR1 SGHVS, CDR2 FNYEAQ. Written as DNA, the CDR3 is TGTGCCAGCAGCTTAGGGACAGGGGGTCCCTACGAGCAGTACTTC. This translates into CASSLGTGGPYEQYF.

This clone was seen just once. The CDR3 bases are TGTGCCAGCAGCCCGCCGGGACTAGGCCCTAGCACAGATACGCAGTATTTT. It codes for CASSPPGLGPSTDTQYF. This chain joins TRBV11-2 and TRBJ2-3; 8 bases are shared with TRBD2. There are 17 residues in the CDR3. The V gene's germline CDR1 is SGHAT and CDR2 FQNNGV. V lost 5 bases, J lost 0 bases, and 10 bases stayed unmatched.

This chain uses TRBV5-1 with TRBJ2-1; 7 bases are shared with TRBD1. Trimming cost V 1 base and J 7 bases; bases outside gene matches: 11. CDR1 SGHRS and CDR2 YFSETQ come from the germline V gene. The CDR3 has 16 residues. CDR3 in DNA: TGCGCCAGCAGCTTGAGGGGGCCTGGTGTTCGGAATGAGCAGTTCTTC. As protein: CASSLRGPGVRNEQFF.

V and J are TRBV6-6 and TRBJ2-7, with 7 nucleotides matching TRBD1. CDR1 is MNHNY, CDR2 SVGAGI, per germline (reference sequence). The CDR3 covers 15 residues. The ends lost 0 bases at V and 2 bases at J; junction bases unmatched: 4. This CDR3 is CASSYSGQLPYEQYF. In DNA, the CDR3 is TGTGCCAGCAGTTACTCGGGACAGCTACCCTACGAGCAGTACTTC.

For the CDR3, the DNA is TGTGCCAGCAGCTTAGGAGGAACAGGGAATGGCTACACCTTC. This sequence encodes CASSLGGTGNGYTF. This chain joins TRBV7-9 and TRBJ1-2; the D gene is possibly TRBD1 (6 bases). The CDR3 spans 14 residues. Germline V gene sequence: CDR1 SEHNR, CDR2 FQNEAQ (reference sequence). The V end was cut by 1 base, the J end by 6 bases, with 12 bases between.